Below, 10 T cell receptor beta chains from the same sample are listed, as sequenced in a study of blood T cell repertoires in COVID-19. TCRdb's copy holds only in-frame clones and misses some; the assay was immunoSEQ multiplex PCR. In the table there are 97,000 or so clones, about 80% of which are singletons. Sequencing was done on a sample of peripheral blood. These receptors were taken from a man aged 70-80 years with acute or convalescent COVID-19.

The V call is TRBV11-2, the J call TRBJ2-7; 7 nucleotides agree with TRBD1. V shed 7 bases, J shed 0 bases, and the junction held 9 bases outside the gene matches. Germline V lookup: CDR1 SGHAT, CDR2 FQNNGV. This CDR3 has 15 residues. The CDR3 bases are TGTGCCAGCACAACTGGACAGGACCGCTCCTACGAGCAGTACTTC. Residues: CASTTGQDRSYEQYF.

This sequence joins TRBV7-9 and TRBJ2-1; 11 bases align to TRBD2. CDR3 size: 16 residues. Germline loops: CDR1 SEHNR, CDR2 FQNEAQ (reference sequence). Trimming took 5 bases from V and 7 from J; bases not matched to a gene: 10. CDR3 loop: CASSPGTSGSGNEQFF. The CDR3 DNA is TGTGCCAGCAGCCCCGGGACTAGCGGTTCTGGGAATGAGCAGTTCTTC.

The chain combines TRBV12-5 with TRBJ2-1, with 7 nucleotides matching TRBD2. The V and J ends lost 7 bases and 1 base, in that order; junction bases with no gene match: 7. The length of the CDR3 is 15 residues. CDR1 and CDR2 (germline): LGHNT, FRNRAP. This CDR3 is CASAIDGGSYNEQFF. The CDR3 DNA is TGTGCTAGTGCCATCGACGGGGGGTCCTACAATGAGCAGTTCTTC.

The V call is TRBV4-2, the J call TRBJ2-1; 7 positions agree with TRBD2. V gave up 2 bases and J gave up 9 bases; unmatched junction bases: 7. The CDR3 extends over 14 amino acids. Germline V lookup: CDR1 LGHNA, CDR2 YNFKEQ. CDR3 nucleotide sequence: TGTGCCAGCAGCCAAACGACTAGCTTCGGTGAGCAGTTCTTC. This sequence encodes CASSQTTSFGEQFF.

This clone appeared once. This CDR3 reads CASSPRLVSNVQTLYEQYF. The DNA of the CDR3 is TGTGCCAGCTCACCCAGACTAGTCTCAAACGTTCAGACCCTCTACGAGCAGTACTTC. This chain joins TRBV18 and TRBJ2-7; possible D gene TRBD2, 6 bases. V shed 3 bases and J shed 3 bases, with 27 bases lying between them. Per germline, CDR1 KGHSH and CDR2 LQKENI. CDR3 length: 19 residues. Variable domain in full (rest from reference TRBV18 and TRBJ2-7): NAGVMQNPRHLVRRRGQEARLRCSPMKGHSHVYWYRQLPEEGLKFMVYLQKENIIDESGMPKERFSAEFPKEGPSILRIQQVVRGDSAAYFCASSPRLVSNVQTLYEQYFGPGTRLTVT.

The V and J genes are TRBV24-1 and TRBJ2-5, with D possibly matching TRBD1 (6 bases). This CDR3 comprises 17 residues. Trimming removed 4 bases at V and 4 bases at J, with 21 bases between. The germline V gene has CDR1 KGHDR and CDR2 SFDVKD. CDR3 sequence reads: CATSDPTRGSWGETQYF. The CDR3 region has the DNA TGTGCCACCAGTGACCCTACCAGGGGCTCTTGGGGAGAGACCCAGTACTTC.

The V gene is TRBV30, the J gene TRBJ2-3, with 9 bases aligning to TRBD2. CDR3 size: 14 residues. The V and J ends lost 4 bases and 1 base, in that order; junction bases with no gene match: 3. The germline CDR1 and CDR2 sequences are GTSNPN and SVGIG (reference sequence). CDR3 protein: CAWIRTSGTDTQYF. The CDR3 DNA reads TGTGCCTGGATCCGGACTAGCGGCACAGATACGCAGTATTTT.

The J gene is TRBJ2-2, the V gene TRBV18, with TRBD2 identical over 7 bases. This CDR3 comprises 14 residues. The junction had 3 bases not matched to a gene; V was cut back by 4 bases and J by 4 bases. Germline-derived CDR1 and CDR2 are KGHSH and LQKENI. Written as DNA, the CDR3 is TGTGCCAGCTCACTTGGGACTACCACCGGGGAGCTGTTTTTT. Residues: CASSLGTTTGELFF.

The rearrangement joins TRBV6-5 to TRBJ2-1, with D tentatively TRBD2 (6 bases). The CDR3 has 14 residues. Looked up from germline, CDR1 is MNHEY and CDR2 is SVGAGI. Deletions cut 7 bases from V and 9 bases from J, with 19 bases between. In DNA form, the CDR3 reads TGTGCCAGCACCCCAGGAGGGAGCCAAAGTGAGCAGTTCTTC. Translating gives CASTPGGSQSEQFF.

The J gene is TRBJ1-2, the V gene TRBV29-1; D gene unclear. CDR1 SQVTM and CDR2 ANQGSEA come from the germline V gene. The CDR3 totals 12 residues. V lost 4 bases, J lost 2 bases, and 8 bases lay in between. The CDR3 loop reads CSVASGNYGYTF. In nucleotides, the CDR3 is TGCAGCGTTGCATCGGGGAACTATGGCTACACCTTC.